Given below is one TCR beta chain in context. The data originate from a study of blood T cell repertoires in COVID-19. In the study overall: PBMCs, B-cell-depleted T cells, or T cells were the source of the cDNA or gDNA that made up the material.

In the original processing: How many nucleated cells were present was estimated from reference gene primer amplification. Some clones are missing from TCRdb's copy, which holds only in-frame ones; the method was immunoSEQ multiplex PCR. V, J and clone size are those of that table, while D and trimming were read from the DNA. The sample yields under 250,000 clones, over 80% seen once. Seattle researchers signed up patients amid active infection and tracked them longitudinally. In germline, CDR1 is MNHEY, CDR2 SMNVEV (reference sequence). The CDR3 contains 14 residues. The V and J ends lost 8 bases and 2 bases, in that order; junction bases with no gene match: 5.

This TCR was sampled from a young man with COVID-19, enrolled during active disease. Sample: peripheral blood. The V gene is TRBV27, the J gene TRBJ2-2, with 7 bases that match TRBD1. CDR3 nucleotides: TGTGCCAGCTTACGGGACAGTAACACCGGGGAGCTGTTTTTT. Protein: CASLRDSNTGELFF.